This T cell receptor (beta chain) came from a study of identical twins. Study results and limitations: These conclusions were based on statistical analysis (cross-sectional, not following the same donors).

On this clonotype: Its antigen is unidentified.

The CDR3 covers 16 residues. J lost 1 base, V lost 6 bases, and 9 bases had no gene match. All donors were healthy, and all were Caucasian. A universal primer site came from template switching; cDNA carried unique molecular identifiers. TCRdb re-called the 5' RACE reads through MiXCR, storing one row per CDR3 protein. The sample lists 1.5 million to 2 million distinct CDR3 sequences; 25% to 35% were seen once. The sample taken for sequencing was cord blood. This clonotype was obtained from a newborn girl in good health. This sequence joins TRBV12-3 or TRBV12-4 and TRBJ2-5; 9 nucleotides agree with TRBD2. The CDR3 spells CASSRGVAGVQETQYF. CDR3 nucleotides: TGTGCCAGCAGCCGAGGGGTAGCGGGGGTCCAAGAGACCCAGTACTTC.